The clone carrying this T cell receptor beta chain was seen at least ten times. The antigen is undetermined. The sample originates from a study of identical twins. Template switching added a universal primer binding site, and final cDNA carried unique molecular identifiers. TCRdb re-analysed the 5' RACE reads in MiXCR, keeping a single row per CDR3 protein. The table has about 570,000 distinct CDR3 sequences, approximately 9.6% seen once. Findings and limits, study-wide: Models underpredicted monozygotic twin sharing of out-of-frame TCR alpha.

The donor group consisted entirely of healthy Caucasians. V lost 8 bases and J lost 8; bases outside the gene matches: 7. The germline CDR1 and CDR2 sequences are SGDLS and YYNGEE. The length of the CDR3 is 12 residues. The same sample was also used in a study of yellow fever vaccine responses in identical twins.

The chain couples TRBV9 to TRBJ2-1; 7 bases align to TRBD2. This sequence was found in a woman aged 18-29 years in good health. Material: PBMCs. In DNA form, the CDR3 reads TGTGCCAGGGGACTACCTAAGGATGAGCAGTTCTTC. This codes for CARGLPKDEQFF. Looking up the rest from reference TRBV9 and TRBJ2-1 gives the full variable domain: DSGVTQTPKHLITATGQRVTLRCSPRSGDLSVYWYQQSLDQGLQFLIQYYNGEERAKGNILERFSAQQFPDLHSELNLSSLELGDSALYFCARGLPKDEQFFGPGTRLTVL.